Included here is one TCR beta chain sequence, with context. TCRdb's table, derived via immunoSEQ multiplex PCR, lists solely in-frame clones and lacks some. In the table there are roughly 500,000 clones, 95% to 97% of which are singletons. This record belongs to a study of shared clonotypes between healthy human individuals. CDR3 length: 15 amino acids. Trimming cost V 4 bases and J 5 bases; bases outside gene matches: 5. CDR1 and CDR2 from the germline V gene are SGHKS and YYEKEE (reference sequence). The chain recombines TRBV5-5 with TRBJ1-4; 10 nucleotides agree with TRBD1. Source material: naive CD4+ T cells sorted from blood. Subset here: CD45RA+ positively selected. This sequence originates from a woman in her twenties or thirties in good health. CDR3 DNA sequence: TGTGCCAGCAGCACTTGGACAGGGGGGAATGAAAAACTGTTTTTT. Translated: CASSTWTGGNEKLFF.